The entry below describes one T cell receptor (beta chain). In the authors' methods: Counts of nucleated cells, estimated from reference gene primer amplification, were obtained. TCRdb's table, derived via immunoSEQ multiplex PCR, lists solely in-frame clones and lacks some. The V and J calls and clone size were taken over from that table, and D and trimming were inferred from the DNA. The sample records 200,000 to 250,000 clones, about 87% being singletons. The data belong to a study of blood T cell repertoires in COVID-19. Researchers sorted participants into cohorts using their self-reported clinical history. V was shortened by 7 bases and J by 5 bases, with 14 bases between the two germline ends. The CDR3 runs to 13 residues.

The chain uses TRBV12-3 or TRBV12-4 and TRBJ1-1, with D perhaps TRBD1 (5 bases). Sequencing was carried out using PBMCs or T cells enriched from blood (not recorded which). The sequence was obtained from a man between 25 and 39 years old who had recovered from COVID-19. The CDR3 DNA reads as TGTGCCAGCAATCCCATGGGGGGGACTGAAGCTTTCTTT. Translated: CASNPMGGTEAFF.